This TCR beta chain appears in the sequencing data of a study of blood T cell repertoires in COVID-19. Study background: The samples span acute and convalescent COVID-19 from the United States, Italy and Spain.

The assay was immunoSEQ multiplex PCR, and TCRdb's table has in-frame clones only and misses some. The sample lists some 190,000 clones, under 80% occurring once. The receptor comes from a woman aged 50 to 60 with acute COVID-19. Sequenced material: PBMCs or T cells enriched from blood (not recorded which).

The CDR3 reads CASSTRTGYTEAFF. The CDR3 coding sequence is TGTGCCAGTAGTACACGAACAGGGTACACTGAAGCTTTCTTT. The V gene is TRBV19, the J gene TRBJ1-1; D may be TRBD1 (6 bases). The V and J ends lost 4 bases and 3 bases respectively, with 12 bases between them. The CDR3 sequence is 14 residues long. Germline V gene sequence: CDR1 LNHDA, CDR2 SQIVND (reference sequence).